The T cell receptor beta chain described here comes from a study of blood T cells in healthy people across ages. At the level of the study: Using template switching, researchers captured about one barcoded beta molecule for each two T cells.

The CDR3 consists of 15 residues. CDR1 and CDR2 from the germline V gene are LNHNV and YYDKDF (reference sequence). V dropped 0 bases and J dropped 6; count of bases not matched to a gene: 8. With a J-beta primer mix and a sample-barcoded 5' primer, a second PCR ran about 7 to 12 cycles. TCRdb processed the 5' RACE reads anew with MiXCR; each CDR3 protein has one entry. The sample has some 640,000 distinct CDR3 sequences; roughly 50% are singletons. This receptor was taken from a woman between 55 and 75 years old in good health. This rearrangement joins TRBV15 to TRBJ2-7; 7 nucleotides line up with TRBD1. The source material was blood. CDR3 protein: CATSREQGSDTEQYF. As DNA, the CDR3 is TGTGCCACCAGCAGAGAACAGGGGTCGGACACCGAGCAGTACTTC.